Described below is a single T cell receptor (beta chain) sequence and its context. Authors' methods: The assay estimated nucleated cells by amplifying reference gene primers. The protocol was immunoSEQ multiplex PCR, while the TCRdb copy is restricted to in-frame clones and leaves out a portion. Clone size and the V and J calls come from that table; the DNA yielded D and trimming. The sample contains 80,000 to 90,000 clones, roughly 85% of which appear only once. This sample was taken from a study of blood T cell repertoires in COVID-19. Study at large: Samples came from the United States, Italy and Spain, spanning acute and convalescent COVID-19. T cells, B-cell-depleted T cells, or PBMCs supplied cDNA or gDNA.

Input material: peripheral blood. The sequence was collected from a man in his fifties or sixties with acute or convalescent COVID-19.

This CDR3 is CATSRDQAGWALHGYTF. DNA for the CDR3: TGTGCCACCAGCAGAGATCAGGCAGGGTGGGCGTTACATGGCTACACCTTC. The V gene is TRBV15, the J gene TRBJ1-2; weak D call: TRBD1 (5 bases). The CDR3 contains 17 residues. Germline V gene lookup returns CDR1 LNHNV and CDR2 YYDKDF (reference sequence). V lost 0 bases, J lost 6 bases, and 20 bases lay in between.